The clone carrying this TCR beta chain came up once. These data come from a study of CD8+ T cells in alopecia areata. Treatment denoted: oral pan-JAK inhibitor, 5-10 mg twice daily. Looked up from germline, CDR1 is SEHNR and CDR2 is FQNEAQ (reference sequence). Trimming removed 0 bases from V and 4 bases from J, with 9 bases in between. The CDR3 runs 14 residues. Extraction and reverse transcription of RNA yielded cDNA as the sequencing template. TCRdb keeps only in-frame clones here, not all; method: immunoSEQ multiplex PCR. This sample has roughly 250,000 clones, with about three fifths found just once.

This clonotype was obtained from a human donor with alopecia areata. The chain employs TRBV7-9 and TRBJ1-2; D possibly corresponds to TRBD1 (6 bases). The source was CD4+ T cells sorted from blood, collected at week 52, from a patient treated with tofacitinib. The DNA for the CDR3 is TGTGCCAGCAGCTTAGCGACAGGCAGCTATGGCTACACCTTC. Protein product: CASSLATGSYGYTF. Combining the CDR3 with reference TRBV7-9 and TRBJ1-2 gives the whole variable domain DTGVSQNPRHKITKRGQNVTFRCDPISEHNRLYWYRQTLGQGPEFLTYFQNEAQLEKSRLLSDRFSAERPKGSFSTLEIQRTEQGDSAMYLCASSLATGSYGYTFGSGTRLTVV.